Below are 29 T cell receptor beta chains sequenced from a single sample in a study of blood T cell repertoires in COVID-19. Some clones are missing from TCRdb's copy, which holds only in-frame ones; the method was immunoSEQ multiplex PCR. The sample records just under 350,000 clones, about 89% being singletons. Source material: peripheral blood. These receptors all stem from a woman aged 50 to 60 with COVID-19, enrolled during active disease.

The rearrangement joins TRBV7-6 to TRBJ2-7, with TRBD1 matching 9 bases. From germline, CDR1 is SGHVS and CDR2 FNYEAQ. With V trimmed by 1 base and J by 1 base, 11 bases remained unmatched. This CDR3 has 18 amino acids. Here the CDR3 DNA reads TGTGCCAGCAGCTTAGAAGCAGCCGGCGGGACAGGGTCCTACGAGCAGTACTTC. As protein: CASSLEAAGGTGSYEQYF.

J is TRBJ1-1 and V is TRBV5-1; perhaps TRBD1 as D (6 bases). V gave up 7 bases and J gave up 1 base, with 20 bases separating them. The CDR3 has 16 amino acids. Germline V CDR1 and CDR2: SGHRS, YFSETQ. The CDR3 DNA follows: TGCGCCAGCGAACCGGGACATCAAAGGAAGAACACTGAAGCTTTCTTT. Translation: CASEPGHQRKNTEAFF.

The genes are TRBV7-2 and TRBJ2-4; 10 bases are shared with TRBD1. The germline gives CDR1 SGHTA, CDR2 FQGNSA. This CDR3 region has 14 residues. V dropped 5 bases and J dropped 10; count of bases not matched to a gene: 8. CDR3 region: CASSPRGQGEIQYF. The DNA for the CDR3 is TGTGCCAGCAGCCCAAGAGGACAGGGGGAGATTCAGTACTTC.

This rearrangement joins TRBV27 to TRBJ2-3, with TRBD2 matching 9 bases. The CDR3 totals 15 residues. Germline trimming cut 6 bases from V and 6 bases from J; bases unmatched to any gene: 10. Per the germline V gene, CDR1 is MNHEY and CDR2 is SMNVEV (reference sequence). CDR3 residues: CASRAGTSLVDTQYF. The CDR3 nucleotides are TGTGCCAGCAGGGCTGGGACTAGCCTCGTCGATACGCAGTATTTT.

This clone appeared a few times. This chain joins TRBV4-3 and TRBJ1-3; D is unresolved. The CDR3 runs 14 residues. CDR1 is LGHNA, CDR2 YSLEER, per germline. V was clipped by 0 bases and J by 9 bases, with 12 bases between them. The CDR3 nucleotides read TGCGCCAGCAGCCAAGATGCGGGGTCGGGCACCATATATTTT. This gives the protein CASSQDAGSGTIYF.

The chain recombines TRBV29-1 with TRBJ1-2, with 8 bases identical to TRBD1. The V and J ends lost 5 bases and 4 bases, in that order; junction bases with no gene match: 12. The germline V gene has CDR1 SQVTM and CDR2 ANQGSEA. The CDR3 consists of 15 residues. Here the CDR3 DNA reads TGCAGCGTTATTCATCAGGGGGCTGGTATCTATGGCTACACCTTC. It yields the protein CSVIHQGAGIYGYTF. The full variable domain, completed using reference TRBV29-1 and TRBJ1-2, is SAVISQKPSRDICQRGTSLTIQCQVDSQVTMMFWYRQQPGQSLTLIATANQGSEATYESGFVIDKFPISRPNLTFSTLTVSNMSPEDSSIYLCSVIHQGAGIYGYTFGSGTRLTVV.

CDR3 DNA sequence: TGCGCCAGCAGAGCGACTAGCGGGACGGGCTACAATGAGCAGTTCTTC. Its translation is CASRATSGTGYNEQFF. This rearrangement joins TRBV10-1 to TRBJ2-1; TRBD2 matches at 11 bases. CDR1 is WNHNN, CDR2 SYGVQD, per germline (reference sequence). V lost 6 bases and J lost 3; bases outside the gene matches: 7. CDR3 length: 16 residues.

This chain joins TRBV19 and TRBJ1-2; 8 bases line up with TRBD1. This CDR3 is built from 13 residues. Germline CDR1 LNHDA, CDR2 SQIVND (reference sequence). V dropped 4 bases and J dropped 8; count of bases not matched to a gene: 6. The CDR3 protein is CASSTLWTGGYTF. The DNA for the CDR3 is TGTGCCAGTAGTACTCTCTGGACAGGGGGCTACACCTTC.

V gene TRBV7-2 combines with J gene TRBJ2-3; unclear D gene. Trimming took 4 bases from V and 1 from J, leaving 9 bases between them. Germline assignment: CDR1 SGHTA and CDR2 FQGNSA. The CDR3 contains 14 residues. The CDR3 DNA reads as TGTGCCAGCAGCTCTAGGTGGGGCACAGATACGCAGTATTTT. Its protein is CASSSRWGTDTQYF. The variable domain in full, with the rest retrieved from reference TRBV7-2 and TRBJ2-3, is GAGVSQSPSNKVTEKGKDVELRCDPISGHTALYWYRQSLGQGLEFLIYFQGNSAPDKSGLPSDRFSAERTGGSVSTLTIQRTQQEDSAVYLCASSSRWGTDTQYFGPGTRLTVL.

In DNA form, the CDR3 reads TGTGCCACCGCCGGAGCAGAGACCCAGTACTTC. Its protein product is CATAGAETQYF. This chain joins TRBV18 and TRBJ2-5; D uncertain. V gave up 10 bases and J gave up 4 bases, with 10 bases separating them. The V gene's germline CDR1 is KGHSH and CDR2 LQKENI. The CDR3 has 11 amino acids.

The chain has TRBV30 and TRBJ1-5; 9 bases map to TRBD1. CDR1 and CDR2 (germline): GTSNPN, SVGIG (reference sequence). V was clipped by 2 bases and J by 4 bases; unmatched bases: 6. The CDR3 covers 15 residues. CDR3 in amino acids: CAWSRPGQGNQPQHF. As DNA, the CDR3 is TGTGCCTGGAGTCGTCCGGGACAGGGAAATCAGCCCCAGCATTTT.

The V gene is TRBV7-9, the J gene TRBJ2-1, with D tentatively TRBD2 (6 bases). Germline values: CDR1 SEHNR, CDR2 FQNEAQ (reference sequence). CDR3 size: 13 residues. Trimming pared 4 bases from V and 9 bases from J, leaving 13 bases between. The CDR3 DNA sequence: TGTGCCAGCAGCTCCATTGGCGGGATTGAGCAGTTCTTC. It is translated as CASSSIGGIEQFF. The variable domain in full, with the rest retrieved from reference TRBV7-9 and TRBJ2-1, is DTGVSQNPRHKITKRGQNVTFRCDPISEHNRLYWYRQTLGQGPEFLTYFQNEAQLEKSRLLSDRFSAERPKGSFSTLEIQRTEQGDSAMYLCASSSIGGIEQFFGPGTRLTVL.

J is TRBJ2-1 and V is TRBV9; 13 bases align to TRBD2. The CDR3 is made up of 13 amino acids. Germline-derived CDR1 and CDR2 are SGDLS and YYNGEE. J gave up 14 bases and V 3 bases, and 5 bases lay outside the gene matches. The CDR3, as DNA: TGTGCCAGCAGCGAGGGACTAGCGGGGACAGAGTTCTTC. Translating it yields CASSEGLAGTEFF. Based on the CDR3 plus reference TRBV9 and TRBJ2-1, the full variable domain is DSGVTQTPKHLITATGQRVTLRCSPRSGDLSVYWYQQSLDQGLQFLIQYYNGEERAKGNILERFSAQQFPDLHSELNLSSLELGDSALYFCASSEGLAGTEFFGPGTRLTVL.

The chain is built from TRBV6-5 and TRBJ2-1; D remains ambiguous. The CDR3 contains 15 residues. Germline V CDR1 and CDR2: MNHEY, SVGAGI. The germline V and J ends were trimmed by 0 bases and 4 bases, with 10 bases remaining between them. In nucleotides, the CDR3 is TGTGCCAGCAGTTACTCGTTTGGGCAGTACAATGAGCAGTTCTTC. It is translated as CASSYSFGQYNEQFF.

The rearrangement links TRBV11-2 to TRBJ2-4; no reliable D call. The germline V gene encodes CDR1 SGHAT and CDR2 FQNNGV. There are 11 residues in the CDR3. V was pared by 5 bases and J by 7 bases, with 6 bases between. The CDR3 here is CASSLQNIQYF. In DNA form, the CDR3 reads TGTGCCAGCAGCCTACAGAACATTCAGTACTTC.

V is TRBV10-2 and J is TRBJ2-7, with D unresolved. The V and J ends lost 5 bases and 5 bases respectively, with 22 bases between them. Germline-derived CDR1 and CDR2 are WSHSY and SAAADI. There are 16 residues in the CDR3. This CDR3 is CASSSPYSRIYDEQYF. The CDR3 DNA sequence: TGCGCCAGCAGTTCCCCCTACTCTAGAATTTACGACGAGCAGTACTTC.

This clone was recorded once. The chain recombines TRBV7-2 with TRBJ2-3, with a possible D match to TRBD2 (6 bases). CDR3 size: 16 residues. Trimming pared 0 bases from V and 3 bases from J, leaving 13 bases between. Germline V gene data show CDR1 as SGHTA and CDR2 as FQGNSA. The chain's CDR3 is CASSLAIGRKTDTQYF. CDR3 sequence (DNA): TGTGCCAGCAGCTTAGCTATAGGGAGGAAGACAGATACGCAGTATTTT.

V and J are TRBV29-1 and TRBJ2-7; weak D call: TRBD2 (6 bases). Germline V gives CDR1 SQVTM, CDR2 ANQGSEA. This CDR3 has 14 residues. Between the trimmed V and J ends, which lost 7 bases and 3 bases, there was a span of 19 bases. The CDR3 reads CSGIITEGYYEQYF. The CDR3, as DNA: TGCAGCGGAATCATAACGGAGGGGTACTACGAGCAGTACTTC.

The CDR3 DNA follows: TGTGCCAGCAGTGAATACGGCGGGAGGGCCACGCAGTATTTT. Translation gives CASSEYGGRATQYF. This rearrangement joins TRBV25-1 to TRBJ2-3, with TRBD2 identical over 9 bases. CDR3 length equals 14 residues. The J segment lost 9 bases and the V segment lost 0 bases, leaving 4 bases of the junction unmatched. Looked up from germline, CDR1 is MGHDK and CDR2 is SYGVNS.

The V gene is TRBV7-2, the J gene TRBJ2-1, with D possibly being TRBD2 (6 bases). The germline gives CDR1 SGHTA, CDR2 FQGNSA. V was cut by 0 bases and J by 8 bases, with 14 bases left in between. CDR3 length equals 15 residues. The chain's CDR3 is CASSLAGLQRDEQFF. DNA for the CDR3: TGTGCCAGCAGCTTAGCGGGACTCCAAAGGGATGAGCAGTTCTTC.

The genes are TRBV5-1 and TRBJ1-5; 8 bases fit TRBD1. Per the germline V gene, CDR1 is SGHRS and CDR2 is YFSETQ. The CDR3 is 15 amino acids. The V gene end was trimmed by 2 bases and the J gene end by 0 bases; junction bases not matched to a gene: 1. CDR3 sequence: CASSFTGGSNQPQHF. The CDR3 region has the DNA TGCGCCAGCAGCTTTACAGGGGGTAGCAATCAGCCCCAGCATTTT.

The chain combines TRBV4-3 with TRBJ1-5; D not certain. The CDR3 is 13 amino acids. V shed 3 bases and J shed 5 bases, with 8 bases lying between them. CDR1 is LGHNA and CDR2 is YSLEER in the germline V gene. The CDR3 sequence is CASSHSPDQPQHF. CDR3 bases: TGCGCCAGCAGCCATAGTCCTGATCAGCCCCAGCATTTT.

The CDR3 region has the DNA TGTGCCAGCAGCCAGGCTATCAGCGGGAGGCCTAACGGGGAGCTGTTTTTT. This encodes CASSQAISGRPNGELFF. The chain uses TRBV14 and TRBJ2-2; TRBD2 aligns across 9 bases. Germline V gives CDR1 SGHDN, CDR2 FVKESK. Losses at the gene ends were 3 bases for V and 7 bases for J; bases not matched to a gene: 12. The CDR3 is made up of 17 amino acids.

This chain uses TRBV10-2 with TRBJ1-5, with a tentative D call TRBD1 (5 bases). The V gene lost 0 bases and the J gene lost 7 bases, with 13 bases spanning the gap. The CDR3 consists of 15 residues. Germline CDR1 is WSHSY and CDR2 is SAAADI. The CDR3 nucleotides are TGCGCCAGCAGTGAGTCAAGGCAGGGAAGACAGCCCCAGCATTTT. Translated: CASSESRQGRQPQHF.

The CDR3 nucleotides read TGTGCCAGCAGTGATCCACGGGGACACCAAGCATCGTACGAGCAGTACTTC. It specifies CASSDPRGHQASYEQYF. The V call is TRBV6-1, the J call TRBJ2-7; maybe TRBD1 (6 bases). Germline V lookup: CDR1 MNHNS, CDR2 SASEGT. Trimming left V 3 bases short and J 4 bases short, with 22 bases between. The CDR3 is 17 residues long.

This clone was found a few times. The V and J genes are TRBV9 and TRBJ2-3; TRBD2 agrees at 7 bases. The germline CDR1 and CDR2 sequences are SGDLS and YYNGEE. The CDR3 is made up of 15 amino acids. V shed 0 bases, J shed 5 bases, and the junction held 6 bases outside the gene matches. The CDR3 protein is CASSVEGREQDTQYF. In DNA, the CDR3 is TGTGCCAGCAGCGTAGAGGGGCGGGAGCAAGATACGCAGTATTTT.

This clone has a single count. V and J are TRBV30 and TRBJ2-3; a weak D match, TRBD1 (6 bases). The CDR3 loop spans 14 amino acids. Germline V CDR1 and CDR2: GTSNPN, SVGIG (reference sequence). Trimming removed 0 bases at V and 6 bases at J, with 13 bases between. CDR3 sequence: CAWSVGGALDTQYF. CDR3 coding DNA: TGTGCCTGGAGTGTAGGGGGTGCATTGGATACGCAGTATTTT. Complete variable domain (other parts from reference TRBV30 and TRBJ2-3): SQTIHQWPATLVQPVGSPLSLECTVEGTSNPNLYWYRQAAGRGLQLLFYSVGIGQISSEVPQNLSASRPQDRQFILSSKKLLLSDSGFYLCAWSVGGALDTQYFGPGTRLTVL.

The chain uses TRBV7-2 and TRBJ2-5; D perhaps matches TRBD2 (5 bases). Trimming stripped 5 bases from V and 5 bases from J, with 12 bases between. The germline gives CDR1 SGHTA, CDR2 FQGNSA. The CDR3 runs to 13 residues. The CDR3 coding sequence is TGTGCCAGCAGCCAATGGGAGCGGGAGACCCAGTACTTC. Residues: CASSQWERETQYF.

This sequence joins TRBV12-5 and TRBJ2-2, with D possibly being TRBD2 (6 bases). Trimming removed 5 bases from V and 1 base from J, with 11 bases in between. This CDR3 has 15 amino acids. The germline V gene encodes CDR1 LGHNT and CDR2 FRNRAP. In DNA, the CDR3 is TGTGCTAGTGGTCCGGGGGTGTGGAACACCGGGGAGCTGTTTTTT. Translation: CASGPGVWNTGELFF.